This is a list of T cell receptor beta chains from one sample in a study of T cell responses to AZD1222 COVID-19 vaccine. Profiled with immunoSEQ multiplex PCR; TCRdb holds only in-frame clones, not every one. In the table there are more than 85,000 clones, approximately 90% of which are singletons. This specimen consisted of peripheral blood, obtained on day 0 of AZD1222 vaccination. The source is an adult in good health. Each CDR3 is given with its conserved first and last residue. A D gene is named only where the DNA matches it firmly. The size entry is marked missing in some rows and otherwise reads once, few, many or a size class.

j_call clone_size d_call v_call cdr3_aa cdr3_nt
TRBJ2-1 NA NA TRBV6-4 CASSEGGRDYNEQFF TGTGCCAGCAGTGAAGGAGGTCGAGATTACAATGAGCAGTTCTTC
TRBJ2-6 NA NA TRBV3-1/TRBV3-2 CASRLQGFGANVLTF TGTGCCAGCAGACTGCAGGGTTTTGGGGCCAACGTCCTGACTTTC
TRBJ1-1 NA NA TRBV7-9 CASSLAVGRGLSTNTEAFF TGTGCCAGCAGCCTAGCTGTTGGTAGAGGGCTATCGACGAACACTGAAGCTTTCTTT
TRBJ2-7 NA TRBD1 TRBV5-1 CASSGGQGYEQYF TGCGCCAGCAGCGGGGGACAGGGCTACGAGCAGTACTTC
TRBJ1-5 NA NA TRBV28 CASSLLPGTHSNQPQHF TGTGCCAGCAGTTTACTTCCAGGGACCCATAGCAATCAGCCCCAGCATTTT
TRBJ1-4 NA NA TRBV19 CASSTGTRASNEKLFF TGTGCCAGTAGTACGGGAACCAGGGCTTCTAATGAAAAACTGTTTTTT
TRBJ1-2 NA NA TRBV5-1 CASSLEDYGYTF TGCGCCAGCAGCTTGGAGGACTATGGCTACACCTTC
TRBJ2-1 NA NA TRBV5-4 CASSLEPYNEQFF TGTGCCAGCAGCTTGGAGCCTTACAATGAGCAGTTCTTC
TRBJ1-1 NA NA TRBV5-1 CASSLAGMNTEAFF TGCGCCAGCAGCTTGGCAGGAATGAACACTGAAGCTTTCTTT
TRBJ1-1 NA TRBD1 TRBV9 CASSAPRGSSGEAFF TGTGCCAGCAGCGCCCCCAGGGGGTCCTCCGGTGAAGCTTTCTTT
TRBJ2-4 NA NA TRBV5-1 CASSLEGAKNIQYF TGCGCCAGCAGCTTGGAGGGGGCCAAAAACATTCAGTACTTC
TRBJ2-2 NA NA TRBV24-1 CATSDQDSRIAGELFF TGTGCCACCAGTGATCAGGATTCCCGGATAGCCGGGGAGCTGTTTTTT
TRBJ1-2 NA NA TRBV2 CASSDPLPTAKGGYTF TGTGCCAGCAGTGATCCACTACCGACGGCTAAAGGAGGCTACACCTTC
TRBJ1-4 few TRBD1 TRBV19 CASSRGQGQLYKELFF TGTGCCAGTAGTAGGGGACAGGGGCAGCTGTATAAGGAACTGTTTTTT
TRBJ2-5 NA TRBD1 TRBV11-3 CASSPSGQVPKETQYF TGTGCCAGCAGCCCTTCCGGACAGGTCCCTAAGGAGACCCAGTACTTC
TRBJ1-2 NA NA TRBV2 CASRMGETYGYTF TGTGCCAGCAGGATGGGGGAGACCTATGGCTACACCTTC
TRBJ2-7 NA TRBD1 TRBV29-1 CSVQLGQGGYEQYF TGCAGCGTCCAGCTGGGACAGGGGGGTTACGAGCAGTACTTC
TRBJ2-5 NA NA TRBV5-6 CASSGTPGAWKTQYF TGTGCCAGCAGCGGTACTCCAGGGGCCTGGAAGACCCAGTACTTC
TRBJ1-2 once NA TRBV19 CASRDGLIPGGYTF TGTGCCAGTAGGGATGGCCTTATCCCCGGTGGCTACACCTTC
TRBJ1-5 NA TRBD1 TRBV28 CASRQGGGNQPQHF TGTGCCAGCAGACAGGGGGGCGGGAATCAGCCCCAGCATTTT
TRBJ1-4 NA TRBD1 TRBV5-6 CASSFGQGMEKLFF TGTGCCAGCAGCTTCGGACAGGGTATGGAAAAACTGTTTTTT
TRBJ1-3 NA NA TRBV18 CASSPAGISGNTIYF TGTGCCAGCTCACCCGCGGGGATCTCTGGAAACACCATATATTTT
TRBJ1-2 NA NA TRBV25-1 CASSGTWGGYTF TGTGCCAGCAGTGGAACGTGGGGGGGCTACACCTTC
TRBJ1-3 NA NA TRBV27 CASRERSGNTIYF TGTGCCAGTCGAGAACGCTCTGGAAACACCATATATTTT
TRBJ1-5 NA NA TRBV19 CASSLIQGRIIRNQPQHF TGTGCCAGTAGCCTCATCCAGGGGAGGATAATACGCAATCAGCCCCAGCATTTT
TRBJ2-1 NA TRBD2 TRBV24-1 CATSDGGGRKWDEQFF TGTGCCACCAGTGACGGGGGCGGGAGGAAGTGGGATGAGCAGTTCTTC
TRBJ2-3 NA NA TRBV10-3 CAISETDTQYF TGTGCCATCAGTGAAACAGATACGCAGTATTTT
TRBJ2-7 NA NA TRBV9 CASSVDAASSYEQYF TGTGCCAGCAGCGTAGATGCCGCGAGCTCCTACGAGCAGTACTTC
TRBJ2-7 few TRBD1 TRBV6-5 CASSSQGERSYEQYF TGTGCCAGCAGTTCTCAGGGGGAGCGGTCCTACGAGCAGTACTTC
TRBJ2-1 NA TRBD2 TRBV5-1 CASSWDGLAGGEQFF TGCGCCAGCAGCTGGGATGGACTAGCGGGGGGTGAGCAGTTCTTC
TRBJ1-4 NA NA TRBV5-4 CASSFRGTNEKLFF TGTGCCAGCAGCTTCAGGGGTACTAATGAAAAACTGTTTTTT